Presented here are 14 T cell receptor beta chains from one specimen sequenced in a study of T cells in tuberculosis. This table comes from immunoSEQ multiplex PCR, and its TCRdb copy is limited to in-frame clones, with some not included. There are about 29,000 clones in the sample; approximately 93% occur only once, and around 4.9% lies in the top ten. The material sequenced was PBMCs. The origin of the receptors is a donor aged 10 to 29 with latent tuberculosis or without tuberculosis infection.

The chain carries TRBV2 and TRBJ1-5; D is uncertain. This CDR3 is 17 amino acids long. The germline CDR1 and CDR2 sequences are SNHLY and FYNNEI. V lost 1 base and J 4 bases, leaving 17 bases between the germline ends. The CDR3 loop is CASSEGAGPVLNQPQHF. The DNA of the CDR3 is TGTGCCAGCAGTGAAGGGGCAGGCCCCGTTCTAAATCAGCCCCAGCATTTT.

The genes are TRBV6-4 and TRBJ2-7, with 7 bases matching TRBD2. V lost 6 bases, J lost 2 bases, and 4 bases stayed unmatched. The CDR3 length is 13 residues. Per germline, CDR1 MRHNA and CDR2 SNTAGT. The CDR3 coding sequence is TGTGCCAGCAGGTTGGGAGGGGCCTACGAGCAGTACTTC. The encoded protein is CASRLGGAYEQYF.

J is TRBJ2-7 and V is TRBV28; 8 positions match TRBD1. The CDR3 is 13 amino acids. After removal of 6 bases from V and 6 bases from J, the junction contained 7 bases not matched to a gene. The V gene's germline CDR1 is MDHEN and CDR2 SYDVKM. In DNA, the CDR3 is TGTGCCAGCAGGTTGACAGGGGATGCCGAGCAGTACTTC. This sequence encodes CASRLTGDAEQYF.

V gene TRBV21-1 combines with J gene TRBJ1-1; TRBD1 is the table's D call and was not checked against the DNA. TRBV21-1 is flagged as a pseudogene. This CDR3 has 18 amino acids. The chain's CDR3 is CASSNPGARPFLNTEAFF. CDR3 nucleotide sequence: TGTGCCAGCAGCAATCCAGGGGCCAGACCTTTCCTAAACACTGAAGCTTTCTTT.

The rearrangement joins TRBV7-2 to TRBJ2-1, with D possibly being TRBD2 (6 bases). Germline V gene data show CDR1 as SGHTA and CDR2 as FQGNSA. CDR3 length equals 14 residues. Deletions cut 2 bases from V and 7 bases from J, with 12 bases between. CDR3: CASSLWTTPNEQFF. The CDR3 coding sequence is TGTGCCAGCAGCTTATGGACTACCCCAAATGAGCAGTTCTTC. Using reference TRBV7-2 and TRBJ2-1 for the parts outside the CDR3, the full variable domain is GAGVSQSPSNKVTEKGKDVELRCDPISGHTALYWYRQSLGQGLEFLIYFQGNSAPDKSGLPSDRFSAERTGGSVSTLTIQRTQQEDSAVYLCASSLWTTPNEQFFGPGTRLTVL.

The genes are TRBV5-1 and TRBJ1-1; D is unresolved. With 4 bases removed from V and 0 bases from J, the gap between germline ends came to 10 bases. Per germline, CDR1 SGHRS and CDR2 YFSETQ. This CDR3 has 14 residues. CDR3 in amino acids: CASSADIMNTEAFF. DNA for the CDR3: TGCGCCAGCAGCGCAGACATAATGAACACTGAAGCTTTCTTT.

The rearrangement joins TRBV11-2 to TRBJ2-1; the D is unclear. The CDR3 runs 13 residues. The germline V and J ends were trimmed by 1 base and 5 bases, with 6 bases remaining between them. Germline CDR1 is SGHAT and CDR2 is FQNNGV. The CDR3 DNA follows: TGTGCCAGCAGCTTAGTGTACAACAATGAGCAGTTCTTC. Amino acids: CASSLVYNNEQFF.

The rearrangement joins TRBV28 to TRBJ2-1, with 10 positions matching TRBD1. Germline lookup yields CDR1 MDHEN and CDR2 SYDVKM. The V gene end was trimmed by 3 bases and the J gene end by 7 bases; junction bases not matched to a gene: 6. The CDR3 covers 15 residues. In DNA, the CDR3 is TGTGCCAGCAGTTTCGGGACAGGGGTTGGGAATGAGCAGTTCTTC. Its protein product is CASSFGTGVGNEQFF. The variable domain in full, with the rest retrieved from reference TRBV28 and TRBJ2-1, is DVKVTQSSRYLVKRTGEKVFLECVQDMDHENMFWYRQDPGLGLRLIYFSYDVKMKEKGDIPEGYSVSREKKERFSLILESASTNQTSMYLCASSFGTGVGNEQFFGPGTRLTVL.

CDR3 sequence: CASSSESSYNEQFF. CDR3 DNA: TGCGCCAGCAGCTCGGAGAGCTCCTACAATGAGCAGTTCTTC. This sequence joins TRBV5-1 and TRBJ2-1; no definite D call. The CDR3 is 14 amino acids. Germline assignment: CDR1 SGHRS and CDR2 YFSETQ. The ends were cut back, 3 bases at V and 0 bases at J, with 7 bases in the middle.

The chain couples TRBV5-4 to TRBJ2-7, with 7 bases matching TRBD2. Germline V gives CDR1 SGHNT, CDR2 YYREEE (reference sequence). V trimming: 3 bases; J trimming: 3 bases; junction bases outside the gene matches: 18. The CDR3 sequence is 18 residues long. CDR3 region: CASSSISGGRKPDYEQYF. The CDR3 nucleotides read TGTGCCAGCAGCTCCATCTCAGGCGGGAGAAAACCCGACTACGAGCAGTACTTC.

In this sample, this clone turned up once. The chain has TRBV18 and TRBJ1-3, with D unclear. This CDR3 is built from 15 residues. Germline V gene sequence: CDR1 KGHSH, CDR2 LQKENI. V was pared by 3 bases and J by 5 bases, with 14 bases between. The CDR3 loop reads CASSPPSNSRNTIYF. CDR3 sequence (DNA): TGTGCCAGCTCACCCCCGTCCAACTCAAGAAACACCATATATTTT.

This clone showed up just once. The chain uses TRBV5-1 and TRBJ1-1; 7 bases are a match to TRBD1. The CDR3 loop spans 14 amino acids. Trimming took 3 bases from V and 4 from J; bases not matched to a gene: 6. The germline V gene has CDR1 SGHRS and CDR2 YFSETQ. The CDR3 protein is CASSYQGGGTEAFF. Written as DNA, the CDR3 is TGCGCCAGCAGCTACCAGGGGGGCGGCACTGAAGCTTTCTTT.

The rearrangement uses TRBV5-1 and TRBJ1-2; 8 bases match TRBD1. V lost 4 bases and J lost 6; bases outside the gene matches: 14. This CDR3 is built from 16 residues. CDR1 SGHRS and CDR2 YFSETQ come from the germline V gene. CDR3 nucleotide sequence: TGCGCCAGCAGCCTCGGAATGGGGACAGGAGGCGATGGCTACACCTTC. As protein: CASSLGMGTGGDGYTF. Filled out from reference TRBV5-1 and TRBJ1-2, the complete variable domain reads KAGVTQTPRYLIKTRGQQVTLSCSPISGHRSVSWYQQTPGQGLQFLFEYFSETQRNKGNFPGRFSGRQFSNSRSEMNVSTLELGDSALYLCASSLGMGTGGDGYTFGSGTRLTVV.

This chain links TRBV5-1 with TRBJ2-1, with 10 bases matching TRBD2. The CDR3 length is 17 residues. V lost 5 bases and J lost 6; bases outside the gene matches: 14. Germline CDR1 SGHRS, CDR2 YFSETQ. Written as DNA, the CDR3 is TGCGCCAGCAGTCCTAGCGGGAGACTGGAAACTAGCAATGAGCAGTTCTTC. It translates to CASSPSGRLETSNEQFF.